This T cell receptor beta chain stems from a study of blood T cell repertoires in COVID-19. Overall study context: Acute and convalescent COVID-19 samples came from the United States, Italy and Spain. Nucleic acid was either cDNA or gDNA, and it came from T cells, B-cell-depleted T cells, or PBMCs.

This CDR3 is built from 14 residues. V dropped 0 bases and J dropped 1 base, with 6 bases sitting between them. The V gene's germline CDR1 is SGDLS and CDR2 YYNGEE. Per the original data handling: Reference gene primers were amplified, and this amplification served to estimate nucleated cell counts. Some clones are missing from TCRdb's copy, which holds only in-frame ones; the method was immunoSEQ multiplex PCR. V, J and clone size were drawn from that table, and D and trimming were deduced from the DNA. The repertoire holds about 120,000 clones, roughly three quarters seen once, with around a third in the top ten.

The chain is built from TRBV9 and TRBJ2-3; D remains unclear. This TCR derives from a man in his forties with active or convalescent COVID-19. Sequenced input: peripheral blood. CDR3 nucleotide sequence: TGTGCCAGCAGCGTAGTAGAGGGCACAGATACGCAGTATTTT. It is translated as CASSVVEGTDTQYF. Filled out from reference TRBV9 and TRBJ2-3, the complete variable domain reads DSGVTQTPKHLITATGQRVTLRCSPRSGDLSVYWYQQSLDQGLQFLIQYYNGEERAKGNILERFSAQQFPDLHSELNLSSLELGDSALYFCASSVVEGTDTQYFGPGTRLTVL.